This T cell receptor (beta chain) was sequenced for a study of T cells in Graves' hyperthyroidism and ophthalmopathy. Study-level background: It was at initial diagnosis, before any treatment, that peripheral blood was collected.

Germline V CDR1 and CDR2: MGHRA, YSYEKL. CDR3 length equals 18 residues. Trimming took 3 bases from V and 1 from J; bases not matched to a gene: 11. Study-level findings and limits: Ophthalmopathy got predicted by the model a median approximately six months before its onset. Stable hyperthyroidism and ophthalmopathy were separated using 13 V-J signatures.

From 8.5 to 10 ml of fresh peripheral blood, PBMCs were isolated. This clonotype occurred many times. No antigen is known for it. Amplified TCR beta CDR3 regions derived from RNA transcripts. The HTBI primer set was used in a first-round RT-PCR of the TCR CDR3. One entry per CDR3 protein, called by TCRdb with MiXCR from the multiplex PCR reads. The profile shows about 420,000 distinct CDR3 sequences, 15% to 18% of them singletons. The source material was blood. The sequence was collected from a woman younger than 35 with Graves' hyperthyroidism. V and J are TRBV4-1 and TRBJ1-5; 8 bases map to TRBD1. CDR3 region: CASSQRAGQGRSNQPQHF. The CDR3 bases are TGCGCCAGCAGCCAGCGCGCCGGACAGGGCAGGAGCAATCAGCCCCAGCATTTT.